The text below deals with one T cell receptor beta chain. V lost 7 bases and J lost 4; bases outside the gene matches: 3. The CDR3 spans 12 residues. In germline, CDR1 is SQVTM, CDR2 ANQGSEA. These data originate in a study of blood T cell repertoires in COVID-19. Only in-frame clones appear in the TCRdb table, and some are missing; sequencing was by immunoSEQ multiplex PCR. The sample records some 330,000 clones, approximately 89% being singletons. Participant-given clinical history determined each cohort assignment. The sample taken for sequencing was PBMCs or T cells enriched from blood (not recorded which). The sequence came from a man aged 40-55 years in a cohort exposed to, infected with or recovered from COVID-19 (not recorded which). The V gene is TRBV29-1, the J gene TRBJ1-3, with TRBD1 matching 8 bases. The CDR3 loop reads CSARTGGNTIYF. DNA for the CDR3: TGCAGCGCTAGGACAGGGGGAAACACCATATATTTT.